The present entry profiles one T cell receptor (beta chain) with its context. Its specificity is not known. The entry originates in a study of cytotoxic CD8 clonotypes in ibrutinib-treated CLL. About the study: Within the patient group, eleven to twelve were relapsed/refractory and some 14 treatment-naive, and some 18 were IGHV unmutated. Study findings and constraints: Pretreatment clonality was elevated relative to age-matched healthy donors and paralleled circulating CD8+ T-cell counts. An increase in clonality occurred at ibrutinib response, followed by a return toward baseline at progression.

Repertoires were generated with immunoSEQ multiplex PCR, while TCRdb's copy carries only in-frame clones and drops some. This table has about 68,000 clones, about nine tenths appearing once. The germline gives CDR1 GTSNPN, CDR2 SVGIG (reference sequence). Trimming stripped 4 bases from V and 13 bases from J, with 33 bases between. This CDR3 region has 17 residues. This chain joins TRBV30 and TRBJ2-3; D remains ambiguous. Here the sequenced sample was PBMCs, taken after 12 months of ibrutinib treatment. The TCR comes from a human donor with chronic lymphocytic leukemia. The CDR3 loop is CAWTSSNSPAPRPLKYF. Here the CDR3 DNA reads TGTGCCTGGACGAGCTCAAACTCACCAGCCCCCCGGCCCCTCAAGTATTTT.